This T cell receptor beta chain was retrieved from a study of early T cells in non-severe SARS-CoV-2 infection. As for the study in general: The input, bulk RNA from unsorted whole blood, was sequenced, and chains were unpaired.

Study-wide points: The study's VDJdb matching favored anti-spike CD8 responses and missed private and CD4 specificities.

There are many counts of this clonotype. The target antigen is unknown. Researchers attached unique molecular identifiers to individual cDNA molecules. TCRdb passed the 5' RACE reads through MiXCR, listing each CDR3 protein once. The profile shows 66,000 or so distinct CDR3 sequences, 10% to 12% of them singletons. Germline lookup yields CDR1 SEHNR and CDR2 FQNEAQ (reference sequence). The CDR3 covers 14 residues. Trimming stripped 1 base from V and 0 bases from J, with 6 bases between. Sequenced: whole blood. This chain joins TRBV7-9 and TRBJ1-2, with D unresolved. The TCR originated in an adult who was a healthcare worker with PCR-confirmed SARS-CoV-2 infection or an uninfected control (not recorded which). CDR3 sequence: CASSLGGANYGYTF. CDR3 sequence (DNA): TGTGCCAGCAGCTTAGGAGGAGCTAACTATGGCTACACCTTC. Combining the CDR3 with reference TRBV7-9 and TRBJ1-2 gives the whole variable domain DTGVSQNPRHKITKRGQNVTFRCDPISEHNRLYWYRQTLGQGPEFLTYFQNEAQLEKSRLLSDRFSAERPKGSFSTLEIQRTEQGDSAMYLCASSLGGANYGYTFGSGTRLTVV.